Listed here is a single T cell receptor (beta chain). Per germline, CDR1 SGHVS and CDR2 FNYEAQ. CDR3 length equals 15 residues. The V gene lost 0 bases and the J gene lost 2 bases, with 11 bases spanning the gap. Clones were read by immunoSEQ multiplex PCR, and TCRdb kept only the in-frame ones, dropping some. The data hold 250,000 to 350,000 clones, with 60% to 80% observed a single time. These data come from a study of cytotoxic CD8 clonotypes in ibrutinib-treated CLL. The sequence was obtained from a human donor with chronic lymphocytic leukemia. The rearrangement uses TRBV7-6 and TRBJ2-7; D is unclear. The sample here was PBMCs, taken at disease progression, from a patient treated with ibrutinib. The CDR3 loop is CASSLAIGATYEQYF. Here the CDR3 DNA reads TGTGCCAGCAGCTTAGCGATAGGTGCCACCTACGAGCAGTACTTC.